Listed below are T cell receptor beta chains from one sample, sequenced in a study of regulatory T cells in long-lasting Graves disease. Each CDR3 protein gets one entry after TCRdb re-called the multiplex PCR reads with MiXCR. This sample has about 660,000 distinct CDR3 sequences; about 32% occur once, and the top ten carry about two fifths. Sequences were derived from peripheral blood mononuclear cells (PBMCs), sampled when the disease was refractory, from a patient treated with antithyroid drugs. These receptors originate from a female donor with Graves disease. The CDR3 runs from the conserved cysteine through the conserved F or W. The order of the fields is J gene, clone size, V gene, D gene, CDR3 protein, CDR3 DNA. The D gene is left open where the match is weak. Rows give clone size only sometimes, using once, few, many, or a class for an expanded clone.

J: TRBJ1-2; size: NA; V: TRBV30; D: NA; CDR3: CAWSERIYGYTF; DNA: TGTGCCTGGAGCGAGCGCATCTATGGCTACACCTTC
J: TRBJ1-1; size: few; V: TRBV3-1; D: NA; CDR3: CASSQGARHGTEAFF; DNA: TGTGCCAGCAGCCAAGGGGCTAGGCACGGCACTGAAGCTTTCTTT
J: TRBJ1-4; size: few; V: TRBV7-9; D: NA; CDR3: CASTTLVTNEKLFF; DNA: TGTGCCAGCACAACCTTAGTAACTAATGAAAAGCTGTTTTTT
J: TRBJ2-7; size: NA; V: TRBV20-1; D: TRBD2; CDR3: CSARPRGGRVVYEQYF; DNA: TGCAGTGCTAGACCCCGTGGGGGGAGGGTAGTCTACGAGCAGTACTTC
J: TRBJ2-7; size: few; V: TRBV19; D: TRBD2; CDR3: CASSTGLAGTFYEQYF; DNA: TGTGCCAGTAGTACTGGACTAGCGGGAACCTTCTACGAGCAGTACTTC
J: TRBJ1-2; size: few; V: TRBV24-1; D: TRBD1; CDR3: CATSDLRDRRNRSGYTF; DNA: TGTGCCACCAGTGATTTGAGGGACAGGAGAAACAGGAGTGGCTACACCTTC
J: TRBJ1-2; size: few; V: TRBV30; D: TRBD1; CDR3: CAWSATGVGYTF; DNA: TGTGCCTGGAGCGCGACAGGGGTTGGCTACACCTTC
J: TRBJ2-2; size: few; V: TRBV18; D: NA; CDR3: CASSRDGYTGELFF; DNA: TGTGCCAGCTCACGGGACGGATACACCGGGGAGCTGTTTTTT
J: TRBJ2-5; size: NA; V: TRBV3-1; D: TRBD2; CDR3: CASSQEGLAGGVETQYF; DNA: TGTGCCAGCAGCCAGGAAGGACTAGCGGGAGGTGTGGAGACCCAGTACTTC
J: TRBJ2-7; size: many; V: TRBV6-1; D: TRBD2; CDR3: CASSGGSGSSYEQYF; DNA: TGTGCCAGCAGTGGGGGTAGCGGGAGTTCCTACGAGCAGTACTTC
J: TRBJ1-5; size: NA; V: TRBV7-9; D: NA; CDR3: CASSFPRQGGNQPQHF; DNA: TGTGCCAGCAGCTTCCCGAGACAAGGAGGCAATCAGCCCCAGCATTTT
J: TRBJ2-7; size: NA; V: TRBV3-1; D: TRBD1; CDR3: CASSRSGTGRTYEQYF; DNA: TGTGCCAGCAGCCGAAGTGGGACAGGGCGAACCTACGAGCAGTACTTC
J: TRBJ2-5; size: few; V: TRBV6-4; D: TRBD2; CDR3: CASRDLTSGRAGETQYF; DNA: TGTGCCAGCAGGGACCTGACTAGCGGGAGGGCAGGGGAGACCCAGTACTTC
J: TRBJ1-1; size: NA; V: TRBV20-1; D: TRBD1; CDR3: CSARTTGEGEAFF; DNA: TGCAGTGCTAGAACAACAGGGGAGGGTGAAGCTTTCTTT
J: TRBJ2-2; size: NA; V: TRBV12-3/TRBV12-4; D: NA; CDR3: CAGRHSNRQLGTGELFF; DNA: TGTGCCGGCAGGCATTCAAATCGACAGCTGGGGACCGGGGAGCTGTTTTTT
J: TRBJ1-1; size: NA; V: TRBV19; D: NA; CDR3: CASSMAGFRNTEAFF; DNA: TGTGCCAGTAGTATGGCCGGGTTTAGGAACACTGAAGCTTTCTTT
J: TRBJ1-4; size: NA; V: TRBV9; D: NA; CDR3: CASSTNSEGWDINEKLFF; DNA: TGTGCCAGCAGCACCAATTCGGAGGGGTGGGACATCAATGAAAAACTGTTTTTT
J: TRBJ2-3; size: NA; V: TRBV7-2; D: NA; CDR3: CASSVPGLGTQYF; DNA: TGTGCCAGCAGCGTTCCGGGCCTGGGTACGCAGTATTTT
J: TRBJ2-7; size: few; V: TRBV20-1; D: TRBD1; CDR3: CSASRGQSGSYEQYF; DNA: TGCAGTGCTAGCAGGGGACAGAGTGGATCCTACGAGCAGTACTTC